This T cell receptor beta chain was documented in a study of identical twins. Germline values: CDR1 SGHVS, CDR2 FQNEAQ. Trimming removed 5 bases from V and 4 bases from J, with 14 bases in between. The CDR3 loop spans 15 amino acids. Each cDNA held unique molecular identifiers, and template switching gave it a universal primer site. One entry per CDR3 protein, called by TCRdb with MiXCR from the 5' RACE reads. The sample has 650,000 to 750,000 distinct CDR3 sequences; over 20% are singletons. A few counts support this clonotype. Another study also made use of these data, one on T cells expressing NK-cell markers.

This receptor was obtained from a woman younger than 35 in good health. J is TRBJ2-2 and V is TRBV7-8; the D gene is possibly TRBD1 (6 bases). Material for sequencing was PBMCs. The CDR3 protein is CASSPGVDGTGELFF. The CDR3 DNA reads as TGTGCCAGCAGCCCAGGGGTGGATGGCACCGGGGAGCTGTTTTTT.